Below are 30 T cell receptor beta chains sequenced from a single sample in a study of blood T cell repertoires in COVID-19. The repertoire was sequenced with immunoSEQ multiplex PCR; TCRdb's copy has only in-frame clones and lacks some. This table has around 250,000 clones, around 90% appearing once. Sequencing was done on a sample of PBMCs or T cells enriched from blood (not recorded which). Receptor source: a woman aged 45-65 years who had recovered from COVID-19.

The DNA of the CDR3 is TGTGCCAGCAGTTTCGTAACAGGGGGCGAGCAGTACTTC. Protein: CASSFVTGGEQYF. This chain connects TRBV28 to TRBJ2-7; 8 nucleotides align to TRBD1. Germline V gene lookup returns CDR1 MDHEN and CDR2 SYDVKM. J lost 6 bases, V lost 3 bases, and 4 bases had no gene match. CDR3 size: 13 residues.

This chain connects TRBV5-1 to TRBJ2-5, with 8 bases matching TRBD1. V trimming: 3 bases; J trimming: 2 bases; junction bases outside the gene matches: 9. CDR1 is SGHRS, CDR2 YFSETQ, per germline. CDR3 length: 16 residues. The CDR3 region has the DNA TGCGCCAGCAGCTCTTCCGGGACAGGATATCAAGAGACCCAGTACTTC. It yields the protein CASSSSGTGYQETQYF.

The rearrangement uses TRBV2 and TRBJ1-1; D remains unclear. The CDR3 contains 13 residues. The germline gives CDR1 SNHLY, CDR2 FYNNEI. V was pared by 1 base and J by 4 bases, with 7 bases between. CDR3 sequence reads: CASSEDGPTEAFF. CDR3 sequence (DNA): TGTGCCAGCAGTGAAGATGGCCCCACTGAAGCTTTCTTT.

V and J are TRBV7-8 and TRBJ2-7; 7 nucleotides line up with TRBD1. The CDR3 contains 15 residues. CDR1 is SGHVS, CDR2 FQNEAQ, per germline. With 5 bases clipped from V and 3 bases from J, the junction kept 10 bases outside the gene matches. CDR3 sequence: CASSPKTGTYYEQYF. CDR3 coding DNA: TGTGCCAGCAGCCCCAAGACAGGGACCTACTACGAGCAGTACTTC.

The CDR3 DNA is TGTGCCAGCAGCCTAAGTGGGGCCAGATACGAGCAGTACTTC. Its translation: CASSLSGARYEQYF. This sequence joins TRBV3-1 (or the pseudogene TRBV3-2) and TRBJ2-7, with D tentatively TRBD1 (5 bases). Germline CDR1 is LGHDT and CDR2 is YNNKEL (reference sequence). The CDR3 is 14 residues long. Trimming left V 4 bases short and J 4 bases short, with 14 bases between.

This clone has just a few counts. The V gene is TRBV6-2 or TRBV6-3, the J gene TRBJ2-7; 8 bases align to TRBD1. CDR1 MNHEY and CDR2 SVGEGT come from the germline V gene. The trim removed 6 bases at V and 3 bases at J, leaving 4 bases unmatched. This CDR3 contains 13 residues. The CDR3, as DNA: TGTGCCAGCAGCCCAGGGGGCGGCTACGAGCAGTACTTC. It translates to CASSPGGGYEQYF.

This chain connects TRBV27 to TRBJ1-6; D remains ambiguous. V was clipped by 8 bases and J by 15 bases, with 17 bases between them. Germline CDR1 is MNHEY and CDR2 is SMNVEV (reference sequence). The CDR3 consists of 12 residues. As DNA, the CDR3 is TGTGCCAGCGCAATTTACCCCGGGAACCTCCACTTT. Translation gives CASAIYPGNLHF.

This clone was recorded a few times. The chain employs TRBV5-4 and TRBJ1-2; 7 bases fit TRBD1. Trimming at V came to 3 bases and at J to 0 bases, leaving 11 bases not matched to a gene. Germline CDR1 is SGHNT and CDR2 is YYREEE (reference sequence). CDR3 length: 17 amino acids. CDR3 bases: TGTGCCAGCAGCTCTGTTTTGGGACAGAGAACTAACTATGGCTACACCTTC. Amino acid sequence: CASSSVLGQRTNYGYTF.

The chain uses TRBV9 and TRBJ2-3; D unclear. V lost 3 bases and J lost 2, with 13 bases in between. The germline V gene has CDR1 SGDLS and CDR2 YYNGEE. This CDR3 region has 15 residues. In DNA form, the CDR3 reads TGTGCCAGCAGCGCCTCCTGGGCGCCCACAGATACGCAGTATTTT. Translated, it gives CASSASWAPTDTQYF.

The chain uses TRBV4-1 and TRBJ1-5; D gene ambiguous. Germline V gene lookup returns CDR1 MGHRA and CDR2 YSYEKL. The CDR3 length is 13 residues. The V gene lost 1 base and the J gene lost 6 bases, with 7 bases spanning the gap. CDR3 amino acids: CASSQATSQPQHF. CDR3 nucleotide sequence: TGCGCCAGCAGCCAAGCAACATCTCAGCCCCAGCATTTT.

The J gene is TRBJ2-3, the V gene TRBV7-3; 7 nucleotides align to TRBD2. V trimming: 5 bases; J trimming: 3 bases; junction bases outside the gene matches: 2. Germline V gene sequence: CDR1 SGHTA, CDR2 FQGTGA. This CDR3 spans 13 amino acids. In DNA, the CDR3 is TGTGCCAGCAGCCCCGGGGGGACAGATACGCAGTATTTT. Its protein product is CASSPGGTDTQYF. Full variable domain (rest looked up from reference TRBV7-3 and TRBJ2-3): GAGVSQTPSNKVTEKGKYVELRCDPISGHTALYWYRQSLGQGPEFLIYFQGTGAADDSGLPNDRFFAVRPEGSVSTLKIQRTERGDSAVYLCASSPGGTDTQYFGPGTRLTVL.

The chain employs TRBV28 and TRBJ1-2; D ambiguous. Per the germline V gene, CDR1 is MDHEN and CDR2 is SYDVKM. Trimming cost V 3 bases and J 9 bases, with 17 bases left between them. CDR3 length equals 14 residues. Here the CDR3 DNA reads TGTGCCAGCAGTTTGGAGGGCGCGGAGGGAAGCTACACCTTC. This encodes CASSLEGAEGSYTF.

V gene TRBV15 combines with J gene TRBJ2-1; 7 positions match TRBD2. The V and J ends lost 0 bases and 1 base, in that order; junction bases with no gene match: 3. Per germline, CDR1 LNHNV and CDR2 YYDKDF (reference sequence). This CDR3 is built from 16 residues. This CDR3 is CATSREGGSSYNEQFF. The CDR3, as DNA: TGTGCCACCAGCAGAGAGGGCGGGAGTTCCTACAATGAGCAGTTCTTC.

The rearrangement links TRBV13 to TRBJ2-3; 7 bases agree with TRBD2. The germline V gene has CDR1 PRHDT and CDR2 FYEKMQ (reference sequence). The CDR3 has 13 amino acids. V was clipped by 3 bases and J by 6 bases; unmatched bases: 3. The CDR3 here is CASSFSLADTQYF. CDR3 nucleotides: TGTGCCAGCAGCTTTTCACTAGCGGATACGCAGTATTTT.

The chain employs TRBV6-5 and TRBJ1-2, with D maybe TRBD1 (5 bases). CDR1 MNHEY and CDR2 SVGAGI come from the germline V gene. The CDR3 consists of 13 residues. Between the trimmed V and J ends, which lost 7 bases and 4 bases, there was a span of 13 bases. CDR3 bases: TGTGCCAGCACTCCCACAGGATCCTATGGCTACACCTTC. Protein sequence: CASTPTGSYGYTF.

The chain links TRBV5-5 to TRBJ2-7, with 7 bases identical to TRBD2. Germline trimming cut 4 bases from V and 0 bases from J; bases unmatched to any gene: 7. From germline, CDR1 is SGHKS and CDR2 YYEKEE (reference sequence). The CDR3 loop spans 15 amino acids. The DNA of the CDR3 is TGTGCCAGCAGCGACCGGACTAGACCCTCCTACGAGCAGTACTTC. Translation gives CASSDRTRPSYEQYF.

This clone was detected only once. The chain joins TRBV11-2 to TRBJ1-1; the match to TRBD1 covers 7 bases. The V gene's germline CDR1 is SGHAT and CDR2 FQNNGV. The V gene end was trimmed by 4 bases and the J gene end by 5 bases; junction bases not matched to a gene: 10. The CDR3 sequence is 15 residues long. CDR3 protein: CASSYSTGPGTEAFF. DNA for the CDR3: TGTGCCAGCAGCTACTCGACAGGGCCGGGGACTGAAGCTTTCTTT.

The chain joins TRBV3-1 (or the pseudogene TRBV3-2) to TRBJ2-7; 10 bases map to TRBD2. The CDR3 is 15 residues long. CDR1 LGHDT and CDR2 YNNKEL come from the germline V gene (reference sequence). With V trimmed by 4 bases and J by 0 bases, 3 bases remained unmatched. The CDR3 loop reads CASSPASGSSYEQYF. The CDR3 DNA is TGTGCCAGCAGCCCCGCTAGCGGGAGCTCCTACGAGCAGTACTTC.

The chain carries TRBV28 and TRBJ1-4, with D tentatively TRBD1 (5 bases). V lost 5 bases and J 2 bases, leaving 12 bases between the germline ends. This CDR3 has 15 residues. Germline CDR1 reads MDHEN; CDR2 reads SYDVKM. The CDR3 DNA follows: TGTGCCAGCAGTCCGAACAGGAAGACTAATGAAAAACTGTTTTTT. Amino acids: CASSPNRKTNEKLFF.

This chain connects TRBV9 to TRBJ2-3; weak D call: TRBD1 (5 bases). Germline V gene lookup returns CDR1 SGDLS and CDR2 YYNGEE. CDR3 length equals 14 residues. Trimming stripped 0 bases from V and 0 bases from J, with 5 bases between. Here the CDR3 reads CASSVEGSTDTQYF. In DNA, the CDR3 is TGTGCCAGCAGCGTAGAGGGGAGCACAGATACGCAGTATTTT.

The V and J genes are TRBV12-3 or TRBV12-4 and TRBJ1-5; a weak D match, TRBD1 (6 bases). This CDR3 region has 13 residues. V was cut by 6 bases and J by 5 bases, with 11 bases left in between. CDR3 sequence (DNA): TGTGCCAGCAGCATACAGGGCCATCAGCCCCAGCATTTT. This codes for CASSIQGHQPQHF.

In DNA form, the CDR3 reads TGTGCCACCAGCAGAGATCGGGTCAAGCCCCAGCATTTT. The encoded protein is CATSRDRVKPQHF. The chain carries TRBV15 and TRBJ1-5; D is unclear. The CDR3 length is 13 residues. With 0 bases removed from V and 8 bases from J, the gap between germline ends came to 8 bases. In germline, CDR1 is LNHNV, CDR2 YYDKDF (reference sequence).

The rearrangement joins TRBV27 to TRBJ2-3, with TRBD2 matching 11 bases. CDR1 is MNHEY, CDR2 SMNVEV, per germline (reference sequence). With 6 bases clipped from V and 0 bases from J, the junction kept 5 bases outside the gene matches. This CDR3 region has 16 residues. The CDR3 loop is CASRGASGRSTDTQYF. In DNA, the CDR3 is TGTGCCAGCAGAGGGGCTAGCGGGAGGAGCACAGATACGCAGTATTTT.

The gene calls are TRBV30 and TRBJ1-6, with D possibly matching TRBD1 (6 bases). From germline, CDR1 is GTSNPN and CDR2 SVGIG (reference sequence). The CDR3 loop spans 13 amino acids. Between the trimmed V and J ends, which lost 0 bases and 8 bases, there was a span of 8 bases. CDR3: CAWSVRQDSPLHF. CDR3 nucleotide sequence: TGTGCCTGGAGTGTGAGACAGGATTCACCCCTCCACTTT.

This clone was counted once. The V and J genes are TRBV10-3 and TRBJ2-7; the D is unclear. The CDR3 length is 15 residues. The germline V gene encodes CDR1 ENHRY and CDR2 SYGVKD. Trimming cost V 3 bases and J 6 bases, with 18 bases left between them. CDR3 nucleotide sequence: TGTGCCATCAGTGACGAGGAATTCCTATCTTCCGAGCAGTACTTC. Translating gives CAISDEEFLSSEQYF.

This chain uses TRBV7-9 with TRBJ1-2; 7 bases are shared with TRBD1. This CDR3 is 16 amino acids long. J gave up 4 bases and V 1 base, and 9 bases lay outside the gene matches. Germline V CDR1 and CDR2: SEHNR, FQNEAQ (reference sequence). As DNA, the CDR3 is TGTGCCAGCAGCTTAGAGACTTGGCAGGGGGGCTATGGCTACACCTTC. It encodes CASSLETWQGGYGYTF.

V is TRBV7-9 and J is TRBJ1-1, with 9 bases matching TRBD1. Germline CDR1 is SEHNR and CDR2 is FQNEAQ (reference sequence). The CDR3 has 12 residues. V dropped 11 bases and J dropped 0; count of bases not matched to a gene: 1. The CDR3 is CAGQGLNTEAFF. The CDR3 coding sequence is TGTGCCGGACAGGGGTTGAACACTGAAGCTTTCTTT.

The chain has TRBV9 and TRBJ2-1, with 14 bases matching TRBD2. The CDR3 is made up of 15 amino acids. CDR1 SGDLS and CDR2 YYNGEE come from the germline V gene. V trimming: 2 bases; J trimming: 8 bases; junction bases outside the gene matches: 3. The DNA for the CDR3 is TGTGCCAGCAGCGTGACTAGCGGGAGGGCCCATGAGCAGTTCTTC. Its translation: CASSVTSGRAHEQFF.

This chain connects TRBV6-2 or TRBV6-3 to TRBJ2-2; D is unresolved. There are 15 residues in the CDR3. Germline assignment: CDR1 MNHEY and CDR2 SVGEGT. Trimming cost V 5 bases and J 1 base, with 11 bases left between them. The CDR3 protein is CASSVWAVNTGELFF. The CDR3 DNA reads as TGTGCCAGCAGTGTTTGGGCCGTGAACACCGGGGAGCTGTTTTTT.

The V gene is TRBV5-4, the J gene TRBJ2-3; 10 bases fit TRBD1. Germline CDR1 and CDR2: SGHNT and YYREEE (reference sequence). V lost 4 bases and J lost 3; bases outside the gene matches: 5. This CDR3 region has 15 residues. The CDR3 region has the DNA TGTGCCAGCAGCCGACAGGGGGCGGCAACAGATACGCAGTATTTT. The encoded protein is CASSRQGAATDTQYF.